This T cell receptor beta chain stems from a study of cytomegalovirus exposure and HLA in healthy donors. PCR involved 60 Vbeta and 13 Jbeta primers. Data came from immunoSEQ multiplex PCR; TCRdb stores just in-frame clones and leaves some out. The data contain about 170,000 clones, 73% of them singletons. Study-level points and caveats: It was taken for granted in presence/absence analyses that sequencing depth across donors was roughly uniform.

On this clone itself: Its antigen is still unknown.

V gave up 7 bases and J gave up 0 bases, with 12 bases separating them. Germline CDR1 SGHRS, CDR2 YFSETQ. This CDR3 has 14 residues. The sample comprised PBMCs. This sequence was found in a woman in her late teens or twenties in good health and CMV-seropositive. The chain recombines TRBV5-1 with TRBJ2-3, with D unresolved. CDR3 bases: TGCGCCAGCGAAGACAAGTCTAGCACAGATACGCAGTATTTT. It translates to CASEDKSSTDTQYF.